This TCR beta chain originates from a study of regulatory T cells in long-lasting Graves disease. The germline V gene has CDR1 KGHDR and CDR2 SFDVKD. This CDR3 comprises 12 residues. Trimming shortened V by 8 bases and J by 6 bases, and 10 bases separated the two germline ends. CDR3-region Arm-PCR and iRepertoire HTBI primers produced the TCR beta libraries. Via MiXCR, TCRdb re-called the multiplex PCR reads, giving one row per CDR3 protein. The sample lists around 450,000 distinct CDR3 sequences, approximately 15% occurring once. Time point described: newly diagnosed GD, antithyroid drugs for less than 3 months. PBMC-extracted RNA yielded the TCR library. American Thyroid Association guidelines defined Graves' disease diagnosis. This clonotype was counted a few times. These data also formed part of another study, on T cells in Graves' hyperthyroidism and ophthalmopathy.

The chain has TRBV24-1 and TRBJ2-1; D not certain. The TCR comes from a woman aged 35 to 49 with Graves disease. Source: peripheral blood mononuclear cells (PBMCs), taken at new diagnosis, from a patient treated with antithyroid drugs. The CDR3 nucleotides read TGTGCCACCACTTCGTGGGGCAATGAGCAGTTCTTC. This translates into CATTSWGNEQFF.